These 5 T cell receptor beta chains originate from one sample sequenced in a study of shared clonotypes between healthy human individuals. Sequenced by immunoSEQ multiplex PCR; TCRdb stores in-frame clones only, minus some. Among about half a million clones listed, around 74% were seen once. The sample taken for sequencing was PBMCs. Receptor source: a woman in her thirties or forties in good health. Some clones in this sample may be carry-over from other donors' samples.

This clone was detected only a few times. The rearrangement joins TRBV2 to TRBJ2-7; TRBD1 agrees at 7 bases. After removal of 7 bases from V and 2 bases from J, the junction contained 8 bases not matched to a gene. The CDR3 is 14 amino acids. Germline-derived CDR1 and CDR2 are SNHLY and FYNNEI. CDR3 nucleotide sequence: TGTGCCAGCAACGGACAGGAGAGTCCCTACGAGCAGTACTTC. It specifies CASNGQESPYEQYF.

The chain recombines TRBV19 with TRBJ2-5, with TRBD2 matching over 8 bases. Germline loops: CDR1 LNHDA, CDR2 SQIVND (reference sequence). After removal of 3 bases from V and 4 bases from J, the junction contained 10 bases not matched to a gene. There are 16 residues in the CDR3. The chain's CDR3 is CASSINGGLAGETQYF. CDR3 DNA sequence: TGTGCCAGTAGTATTAACGGAGGCCTAGCGGGAGAGACCCAGTACTTC.

This clone was counted between two and nine times. The chain employs TRBV15 and TRBJ2-2; TRBD2 agrees at 7 bases. The germline gives CDR1 LNHNV, CDR2 YYDKDF (reference sequence). After removal of 1 base from V and 7 bases from J, the junction contained 6 bases not matched to a gene. The CDR3 runs 15 residues. For the CDR3, the DNA is TGTGCCACCAGCAGAGTCCCGACTAGCATCGGGGAGCTGTTTTTT. This gives the protein CATSRVPTSIGELFF.

The genes are TRBV5-1 and TRBJ1-2; tentative D call: TRBD1 (5 bases). With 0 bases removed from V and 1 base from J, the gap between germline ends came to 10 bases. Germline V CDR1 and CDR2: SGHRS, YFSETQ. The CDR3 covers 15 residues. The CDR3 protein is CASSLDAGGNYGYTF. DNA for the CDR3: TGCGCCAGCAGCTTGGACGCGGGGGGTAACTATGGCTACACCTTC.

CDR3 amino acids: CASSSLYIRSTDTQYF. Written as DNA, the CDR3 is TGTGCCAGCAGCTCACTTTACATTAGAAGCACAGATACGCAGTATTTT. The chain employs TRBV11-2 and TRBJ2-3, with D unresolved. The germline V gene encodes CDR1 SGHAT and CDR2 FQNNGV. CDR3 length: 16 amino acids. Trimming removed 4 bases at V and 0 bases at J, with 14 bases between. Based on the CDR3 plus reference TRBV11-2 and TRBJ2-3, the full variable domain is EAGVAQSPRYKIIEKRQSVAFWCNPISGHATLYWYQQILGQGPKLLIQFQNNGVVDDSQLPKDRFSAERLKGVDSTLKIQPAKLEDSAVYLCASSSLYIRSTDTQYFGPGTRLTVL.